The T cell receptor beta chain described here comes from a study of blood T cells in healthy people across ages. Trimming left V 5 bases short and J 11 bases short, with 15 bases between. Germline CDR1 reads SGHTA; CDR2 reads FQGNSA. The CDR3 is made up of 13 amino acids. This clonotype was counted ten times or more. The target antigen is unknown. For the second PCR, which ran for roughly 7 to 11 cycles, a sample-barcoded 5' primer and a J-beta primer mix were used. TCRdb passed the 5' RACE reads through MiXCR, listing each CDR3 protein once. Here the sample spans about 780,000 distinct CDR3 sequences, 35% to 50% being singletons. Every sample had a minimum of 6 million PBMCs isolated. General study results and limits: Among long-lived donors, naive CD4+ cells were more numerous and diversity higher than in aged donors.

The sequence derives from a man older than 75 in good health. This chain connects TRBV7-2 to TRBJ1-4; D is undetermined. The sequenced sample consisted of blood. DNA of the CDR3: TGTGCCAGCAGCCACCGGGGAGGGCAGAAACTGTTTTTT. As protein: CASSHRGGQKLFF.